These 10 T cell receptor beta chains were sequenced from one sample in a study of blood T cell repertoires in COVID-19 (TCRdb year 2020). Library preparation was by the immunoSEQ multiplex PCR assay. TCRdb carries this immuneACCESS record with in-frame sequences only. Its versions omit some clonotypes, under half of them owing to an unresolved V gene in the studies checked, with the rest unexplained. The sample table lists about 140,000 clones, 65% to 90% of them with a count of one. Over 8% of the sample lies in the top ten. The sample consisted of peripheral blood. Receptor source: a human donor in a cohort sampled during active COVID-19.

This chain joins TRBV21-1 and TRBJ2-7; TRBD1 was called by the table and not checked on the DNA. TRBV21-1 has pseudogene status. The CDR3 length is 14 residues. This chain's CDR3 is CASSKAVQFYEQYF. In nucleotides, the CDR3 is TGTGCCAGCAGCAAAGCGGTACAGTTCTACGAGCAGTACTTC.

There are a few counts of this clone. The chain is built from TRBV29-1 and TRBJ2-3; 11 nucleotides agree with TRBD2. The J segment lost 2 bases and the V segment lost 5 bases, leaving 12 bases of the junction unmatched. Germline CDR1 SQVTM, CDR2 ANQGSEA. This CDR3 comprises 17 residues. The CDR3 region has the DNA TGCAGCGTTCAGTCTCCAGGGACTAGCGGTATCACAGATACGCAGTATTTT. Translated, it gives CSVQSPGTSGITDTQYF.

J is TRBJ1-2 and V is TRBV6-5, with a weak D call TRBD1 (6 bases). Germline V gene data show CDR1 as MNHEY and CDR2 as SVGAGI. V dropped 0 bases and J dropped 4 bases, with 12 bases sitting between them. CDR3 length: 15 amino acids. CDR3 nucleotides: TGTGCCAGCAGTTACTCGGGGGGGCGCGGCTATGGCTACACCTTC. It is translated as CASSYSGGRGYGYTF.

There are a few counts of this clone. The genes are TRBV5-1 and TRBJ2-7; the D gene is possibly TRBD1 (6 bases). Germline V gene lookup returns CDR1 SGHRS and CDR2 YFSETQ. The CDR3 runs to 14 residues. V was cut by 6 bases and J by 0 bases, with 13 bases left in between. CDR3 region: CASNTGQSSYEQYF. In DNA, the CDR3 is TGCGCCAGCAATACAGGGCAGAGCTCCTACGAGCAGTACTTC.

The CDR3 reads CASNKGVVYEQYF. CDR3 in DNA: TGTGCCAGCAACAAGGGGGTTGTGTACGAGCAGTACTTC. The rearrangement uses TRBV2 and TRBJ2-7, with a possible D match to TRBD1 (6 bases). Trimming took off 7 bases at V and 4 bases at J, with 14 bases between the two ends. The CDR3 contains 13 residues. In germline, CDR1 is SNHLY, CDR2 FYNNEI.

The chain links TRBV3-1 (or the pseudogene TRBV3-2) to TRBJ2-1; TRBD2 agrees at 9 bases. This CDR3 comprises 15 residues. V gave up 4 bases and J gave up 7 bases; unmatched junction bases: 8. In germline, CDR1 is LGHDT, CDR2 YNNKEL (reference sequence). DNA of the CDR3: TGTGCCAGCAGCCCTAGCGGGGCCGCCTTTAATGAGCAGTTCTTC. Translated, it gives CASSPSGAAFNEQFF.

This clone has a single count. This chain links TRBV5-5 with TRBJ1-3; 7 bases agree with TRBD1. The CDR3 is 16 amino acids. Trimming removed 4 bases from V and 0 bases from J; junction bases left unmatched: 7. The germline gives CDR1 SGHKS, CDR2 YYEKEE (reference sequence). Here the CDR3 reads CASSPWDRISGNTIYF. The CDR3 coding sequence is TGTGCCAGCAGCCCGTGGGACAGAATCTCTGGAAACACCATATATTTT. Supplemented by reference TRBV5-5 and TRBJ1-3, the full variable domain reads DAGVTQSPTHLIKTRGQQVTLRCSPISGHKSVSWYQQVLGQGPQFIFQYYEKEERGRGNFPDRFSARQFPNYSSELNVNALLLGDSALYLCASSPWDRISGNTIYFGEGSWLTVV.

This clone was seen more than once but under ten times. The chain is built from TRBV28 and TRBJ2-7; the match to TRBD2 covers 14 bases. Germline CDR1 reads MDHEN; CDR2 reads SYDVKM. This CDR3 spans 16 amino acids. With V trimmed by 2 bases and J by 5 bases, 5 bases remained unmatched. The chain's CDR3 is CASSLGGLAGVHEQYF. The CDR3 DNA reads TGTGCCAGCAGTTTAGGGGGACTAGCGGGAGTCCACGAGCAGTACTTC.

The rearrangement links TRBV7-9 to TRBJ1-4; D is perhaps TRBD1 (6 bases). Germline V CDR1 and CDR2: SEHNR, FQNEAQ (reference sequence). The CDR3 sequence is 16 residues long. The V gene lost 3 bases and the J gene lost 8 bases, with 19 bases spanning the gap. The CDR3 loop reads CASSFTRQGKGEKLFF. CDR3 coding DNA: TGTGCCAGCAGCTTTACTCGTCAGGGGAAGGGGGAAAAACTGTTTTTT.

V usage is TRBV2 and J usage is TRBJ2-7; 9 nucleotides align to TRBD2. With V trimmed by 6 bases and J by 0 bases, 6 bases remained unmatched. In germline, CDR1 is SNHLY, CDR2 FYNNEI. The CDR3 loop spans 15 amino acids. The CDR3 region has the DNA TGTGCCAGCAGATGGACTAGCGTACTCTCCTACGAGCAGTACTTC. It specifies CASRWTSVLSYEQYF.